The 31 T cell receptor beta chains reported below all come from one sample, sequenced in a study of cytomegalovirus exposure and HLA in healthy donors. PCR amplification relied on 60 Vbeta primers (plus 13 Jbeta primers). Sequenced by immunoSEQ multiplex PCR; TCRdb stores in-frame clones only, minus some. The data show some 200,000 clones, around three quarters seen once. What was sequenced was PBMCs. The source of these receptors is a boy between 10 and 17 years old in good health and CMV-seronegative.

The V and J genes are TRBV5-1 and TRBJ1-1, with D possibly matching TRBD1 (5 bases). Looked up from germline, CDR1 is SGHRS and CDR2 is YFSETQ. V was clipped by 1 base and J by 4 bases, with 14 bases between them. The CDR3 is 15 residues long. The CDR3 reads CASSLKVSGGTEAFF. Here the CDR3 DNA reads TGCGCCAGCAGCTTGAAGGTCTCGGGGGGCACTGAAGCTTTCTTT.

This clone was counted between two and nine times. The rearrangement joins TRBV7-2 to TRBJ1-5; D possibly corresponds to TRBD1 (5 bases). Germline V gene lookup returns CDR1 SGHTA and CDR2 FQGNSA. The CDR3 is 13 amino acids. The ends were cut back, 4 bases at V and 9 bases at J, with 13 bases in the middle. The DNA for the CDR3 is TGTGCCAGCAGCTCGGGGGGGGACCGGCCCCAGCATTTT. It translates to CASSSGGDRPQHF.

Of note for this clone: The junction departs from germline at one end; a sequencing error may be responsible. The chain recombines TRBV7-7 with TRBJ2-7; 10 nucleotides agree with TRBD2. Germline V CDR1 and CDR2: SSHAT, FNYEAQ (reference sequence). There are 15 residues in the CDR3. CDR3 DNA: TGTGCTAGCAGCCCACGGACTAGCGGTTCCTACGAGCAGTACTTC. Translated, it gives CASSPRTSGSYEQYF.

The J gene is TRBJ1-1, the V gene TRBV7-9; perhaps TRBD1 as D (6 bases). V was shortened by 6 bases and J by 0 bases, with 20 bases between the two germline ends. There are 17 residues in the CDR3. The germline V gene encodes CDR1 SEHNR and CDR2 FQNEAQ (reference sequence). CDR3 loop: CASRVTGTQGMNTEAFF. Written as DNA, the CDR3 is TGTGCCAGCAGAGTGACAGGAACTCAGGGGATGAACACTGAAGCTTTCTTT.

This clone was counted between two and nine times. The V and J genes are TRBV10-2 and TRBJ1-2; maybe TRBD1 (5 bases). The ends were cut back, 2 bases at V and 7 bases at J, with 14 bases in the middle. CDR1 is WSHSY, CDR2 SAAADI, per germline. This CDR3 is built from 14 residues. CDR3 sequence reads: CASSEDQDNSGYTF. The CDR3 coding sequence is TGCGCCAGCAGTGAGGATCAGGACAATTCTGGCTACACCTTC.

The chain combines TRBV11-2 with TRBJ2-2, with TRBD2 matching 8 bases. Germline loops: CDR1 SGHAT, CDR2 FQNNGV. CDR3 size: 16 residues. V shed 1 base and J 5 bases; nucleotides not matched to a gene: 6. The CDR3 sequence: CASSLGGLGPTGELFF. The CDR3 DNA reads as TGTGCCAGCAGCTTAGGGGGACTAGGACCAACCGGGGAGCTGTTTTTT.

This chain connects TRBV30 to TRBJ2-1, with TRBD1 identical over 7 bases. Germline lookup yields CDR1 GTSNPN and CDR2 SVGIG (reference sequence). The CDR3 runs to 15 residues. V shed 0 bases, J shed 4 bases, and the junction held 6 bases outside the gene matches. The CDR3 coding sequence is TGTGCCTGGAGTGTTGGACAGGCATCGTACAATGAGCAGTTCTTC. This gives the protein CAWSVGQASYNEQFF.

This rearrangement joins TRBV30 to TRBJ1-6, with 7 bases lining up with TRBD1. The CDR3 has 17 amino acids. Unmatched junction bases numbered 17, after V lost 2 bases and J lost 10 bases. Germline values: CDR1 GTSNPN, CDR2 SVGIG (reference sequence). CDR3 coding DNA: TGTGCCTGGAGTACCACCACCCCCGGCCAGGGGGGATCACCCCTCCACTTT. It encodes CAWSTTTPGQGGSPLHF.

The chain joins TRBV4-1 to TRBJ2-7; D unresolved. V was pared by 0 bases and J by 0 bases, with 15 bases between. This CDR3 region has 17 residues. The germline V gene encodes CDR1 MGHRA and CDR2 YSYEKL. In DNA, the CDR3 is TGCGCCAGCAGCCAAGATCGAGAGGTCTCCTACTCCTACGAGCAGTACTTC. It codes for CASSQDREVSYSYEQYF.

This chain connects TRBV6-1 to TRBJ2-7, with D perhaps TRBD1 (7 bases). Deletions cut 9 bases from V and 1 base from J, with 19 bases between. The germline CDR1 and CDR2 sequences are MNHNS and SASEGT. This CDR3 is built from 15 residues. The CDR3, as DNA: TGTGCCAGTTCCAACCAGGCAGGGGGGTCCTACGAGCAGTACTTC. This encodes CASSNQAGGSYEQYF.

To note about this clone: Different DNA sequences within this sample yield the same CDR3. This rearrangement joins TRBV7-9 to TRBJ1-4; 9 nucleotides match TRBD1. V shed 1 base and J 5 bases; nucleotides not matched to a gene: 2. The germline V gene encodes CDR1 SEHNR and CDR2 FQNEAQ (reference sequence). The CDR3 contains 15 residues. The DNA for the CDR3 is TGTGCCAGCAGCTTAGGGGGGACAGGGAATGAAAAACTGTTTTTT. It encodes CASSLGGTGNEKLFF.

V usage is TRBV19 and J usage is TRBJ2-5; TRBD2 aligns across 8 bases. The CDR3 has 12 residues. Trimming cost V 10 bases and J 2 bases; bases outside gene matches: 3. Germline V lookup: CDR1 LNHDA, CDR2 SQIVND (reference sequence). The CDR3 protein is CATGRGQETQYF. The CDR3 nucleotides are TGTGCCACCGGGAGGGGACAAGAGACCCAGTACTTC.

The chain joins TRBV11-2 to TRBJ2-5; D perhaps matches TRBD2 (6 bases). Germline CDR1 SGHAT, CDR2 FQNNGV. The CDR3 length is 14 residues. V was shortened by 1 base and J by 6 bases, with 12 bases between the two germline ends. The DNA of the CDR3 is TGTGCCAGCAGCTTAGTGGAGGGACGGAAGACCCAGTACTTC. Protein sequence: CASSLVEGRKTQYF.

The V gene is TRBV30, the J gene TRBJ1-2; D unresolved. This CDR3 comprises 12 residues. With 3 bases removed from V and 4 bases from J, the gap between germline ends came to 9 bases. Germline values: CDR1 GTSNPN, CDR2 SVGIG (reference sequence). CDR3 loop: CAWSGGRYGYTF. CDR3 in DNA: TGTGCCTGGAGCGGCGGGCGCTATGGCTACACCTTC.

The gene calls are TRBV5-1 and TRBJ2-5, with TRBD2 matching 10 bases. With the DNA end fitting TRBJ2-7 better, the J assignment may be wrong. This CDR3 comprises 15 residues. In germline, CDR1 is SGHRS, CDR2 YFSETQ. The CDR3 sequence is CASSPQREGRYEQYF. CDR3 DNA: TGCGCCAGCAGCCCTCAGCGGGAGGGCCGCTACGAGCAGTACTTC.

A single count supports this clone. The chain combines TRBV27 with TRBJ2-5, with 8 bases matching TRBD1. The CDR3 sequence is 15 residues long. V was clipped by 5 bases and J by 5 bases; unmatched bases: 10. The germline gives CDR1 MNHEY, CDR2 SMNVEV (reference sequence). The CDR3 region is CASSQLQGASETQYF. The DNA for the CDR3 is TGTGCCAGCAGTCAACTCCAGGGGGCGAGCGAGACCCAGTACTTC.

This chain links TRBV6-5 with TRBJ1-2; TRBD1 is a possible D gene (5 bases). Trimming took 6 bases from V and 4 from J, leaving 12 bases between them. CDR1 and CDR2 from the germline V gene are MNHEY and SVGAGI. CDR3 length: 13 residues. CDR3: CASRKGRVYGYTF. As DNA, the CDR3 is TGTGCCAGCAGAAAGGGCAGGGTCTATGGCTACACCTTC.

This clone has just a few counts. The CDR3 sequence: CASSSFTSGGANEQFF. CDR3 nucleotide sequence: TGTGCCAGCAGCTCCTTTACTAGCGGGGGGGCCAATGAGCAGTTCTTC. V gene TRBV5-4 combines with J gene TRBJ2-1; the match to TRBD2 covers 13 bases. The CDR3 totals 16 residues. The germline V gene encodes CDR1 SGHNT and CDR2 YYREEE (reference sequence). Trimming cost V 3 bases and J 6 bases; bases outside gene matches: 6.

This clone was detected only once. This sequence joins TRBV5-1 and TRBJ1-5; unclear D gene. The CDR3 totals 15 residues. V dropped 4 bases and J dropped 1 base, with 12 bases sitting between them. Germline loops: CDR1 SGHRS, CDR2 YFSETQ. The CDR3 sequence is CASSPIAGSNQPQHF. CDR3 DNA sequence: TGCGCCAGCAGCCCCATCGCCGGGAGCAATCAGCCCCAGCATTTT.

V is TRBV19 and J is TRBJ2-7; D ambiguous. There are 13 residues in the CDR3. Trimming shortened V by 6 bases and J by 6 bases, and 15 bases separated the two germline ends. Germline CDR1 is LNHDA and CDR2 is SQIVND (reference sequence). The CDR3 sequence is CASSPGPEFEQYF. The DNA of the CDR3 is TGTGCCAGTAGCCCTGGGCCCGAGTTCGAGCAGTACTTC.

The CDR3 DNA sequence: TGTGCCAGCGGACTCGAAGGGAGCGAGACCCAGTACTTC. It translates to CASGLEGSETQYF. This chain connects TRBV2 to TRBJ2-5; weak D call: TRBD2 (5 bases). V lost 8 bases and J 5 bases, leaving 15 bases between the germline ends. The CDR3 totals 13 residues. Germline lookup yields CDR1 SNHLY and CDR2 FYNNEI.

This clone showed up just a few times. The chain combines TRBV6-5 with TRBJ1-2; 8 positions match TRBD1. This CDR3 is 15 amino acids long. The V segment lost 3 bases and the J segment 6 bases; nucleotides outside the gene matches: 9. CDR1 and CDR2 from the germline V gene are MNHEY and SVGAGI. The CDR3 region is CASSYLGQGLDGYTF. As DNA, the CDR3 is TGTGCCAGCAGTTATCTTGGACAGGGCCTAGATGGCTACACCTTC.

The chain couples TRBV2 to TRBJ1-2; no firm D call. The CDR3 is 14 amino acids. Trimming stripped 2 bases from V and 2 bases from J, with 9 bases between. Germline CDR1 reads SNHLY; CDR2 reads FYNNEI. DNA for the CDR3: TGTGCCAGCAGTGAATGGAGGGTAAACTATGGCTACACCTTC. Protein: CASSEWRVNYGYTF. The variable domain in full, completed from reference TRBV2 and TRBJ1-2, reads EPEVTQTPSHQVTQMGQEVILRCVPISNHLYFYWYRQILGQKVEFLVSFYNNEISEKSEIFDDQFSVERPDGSNFTLKIRSTKLEDSAMYFCASSEWRVNYGYTFGSGTRLTVV.

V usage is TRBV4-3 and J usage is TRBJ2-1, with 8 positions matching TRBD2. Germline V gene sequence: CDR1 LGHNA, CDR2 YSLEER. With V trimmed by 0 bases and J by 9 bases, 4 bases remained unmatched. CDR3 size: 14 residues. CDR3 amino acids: CASSQDLAGFEQFF. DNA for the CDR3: TGCGCCAGCAGCCAAGATCTAGCGGGTTTTGAGCAGTTCTTC.

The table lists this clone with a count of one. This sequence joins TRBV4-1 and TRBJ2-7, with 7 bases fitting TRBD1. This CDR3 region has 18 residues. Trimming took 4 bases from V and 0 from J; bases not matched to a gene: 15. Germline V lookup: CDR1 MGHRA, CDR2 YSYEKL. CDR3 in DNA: TGCGCCAGCAGCCCAATAACCAACCGGGACAGAGACTCCTACGAGCAGTACTTC. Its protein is CASSPITNRDRDSYEQYF.

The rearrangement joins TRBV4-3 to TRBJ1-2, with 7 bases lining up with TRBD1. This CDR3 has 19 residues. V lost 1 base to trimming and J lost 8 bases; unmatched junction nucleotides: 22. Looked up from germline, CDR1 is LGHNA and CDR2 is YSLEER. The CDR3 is CASSQAESGQRSRGLGYTF. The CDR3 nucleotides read TGCGCCAGCAGCCAAGCAGAGTCGGGACAGAGGTCTCGGGGCCTGGGCTACACCTTC.

CDR3 DNA sequence: TGTGCCAGCTCACCACCGTCGGGACAGGGCGGGTCACCCCTCCACTTT. The encoded protein is CASSPPSGQGGSPLHF. The rearrangement uses TRBV18 and TRBJ1-6; TRBD1 matches 9 bases. V lost 0 bases, J lost 10 bases, and 7 bases stayed unmatched. Germline V gives CDR1 KGHSH, CDR2 LQKENI. This CDR3 contains 16 residues.

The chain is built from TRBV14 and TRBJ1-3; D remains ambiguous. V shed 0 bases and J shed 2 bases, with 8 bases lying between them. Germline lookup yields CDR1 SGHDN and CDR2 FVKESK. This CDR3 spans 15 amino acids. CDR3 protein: CASSQETRAGNTIYF. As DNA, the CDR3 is TGTGCCAGCAGCCAAGAAACTAGAGCTGGAAACACCATATATTTT.

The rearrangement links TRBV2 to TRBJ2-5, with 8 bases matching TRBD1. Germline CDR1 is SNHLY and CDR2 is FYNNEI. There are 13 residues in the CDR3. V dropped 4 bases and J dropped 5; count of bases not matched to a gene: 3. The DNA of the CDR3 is TGTGCCAGCAGTGTGGACAGGGCTGAGACCCAGTACTTC. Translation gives CASSVDRAETQYF.

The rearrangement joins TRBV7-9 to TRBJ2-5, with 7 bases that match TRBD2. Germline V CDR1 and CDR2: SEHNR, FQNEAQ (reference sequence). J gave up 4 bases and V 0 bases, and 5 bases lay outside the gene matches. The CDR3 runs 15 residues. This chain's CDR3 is CASSLAPGGGETQYF. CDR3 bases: TGTGCCAGCAGCTTAGCGCCGGGAGGCGGAGAGACCCAGTACTTC.

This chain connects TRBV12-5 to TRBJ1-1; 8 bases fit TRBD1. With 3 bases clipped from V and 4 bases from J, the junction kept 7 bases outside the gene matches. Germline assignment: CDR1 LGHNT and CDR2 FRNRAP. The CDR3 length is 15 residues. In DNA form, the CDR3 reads TGTGCTAGTGGTTTCAGGGGGCTATCGATCACTGAAGCTTTCTTT. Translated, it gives CASGFRGLSITEAFF.